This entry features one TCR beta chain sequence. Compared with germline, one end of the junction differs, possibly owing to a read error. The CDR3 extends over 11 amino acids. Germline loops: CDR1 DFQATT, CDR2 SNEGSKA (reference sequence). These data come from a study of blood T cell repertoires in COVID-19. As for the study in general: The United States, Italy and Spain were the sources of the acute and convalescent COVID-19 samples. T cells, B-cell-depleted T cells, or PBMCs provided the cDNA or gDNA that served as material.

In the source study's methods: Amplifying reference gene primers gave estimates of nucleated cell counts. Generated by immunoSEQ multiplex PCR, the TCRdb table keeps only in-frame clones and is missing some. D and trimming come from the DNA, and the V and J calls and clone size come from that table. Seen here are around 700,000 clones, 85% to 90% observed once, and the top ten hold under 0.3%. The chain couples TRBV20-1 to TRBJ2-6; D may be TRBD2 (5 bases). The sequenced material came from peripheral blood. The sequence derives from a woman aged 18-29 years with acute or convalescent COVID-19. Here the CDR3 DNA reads TGCAGTGCTAGAATACTTGAGGGCATCACCTTC. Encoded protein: CSARILEGITF.